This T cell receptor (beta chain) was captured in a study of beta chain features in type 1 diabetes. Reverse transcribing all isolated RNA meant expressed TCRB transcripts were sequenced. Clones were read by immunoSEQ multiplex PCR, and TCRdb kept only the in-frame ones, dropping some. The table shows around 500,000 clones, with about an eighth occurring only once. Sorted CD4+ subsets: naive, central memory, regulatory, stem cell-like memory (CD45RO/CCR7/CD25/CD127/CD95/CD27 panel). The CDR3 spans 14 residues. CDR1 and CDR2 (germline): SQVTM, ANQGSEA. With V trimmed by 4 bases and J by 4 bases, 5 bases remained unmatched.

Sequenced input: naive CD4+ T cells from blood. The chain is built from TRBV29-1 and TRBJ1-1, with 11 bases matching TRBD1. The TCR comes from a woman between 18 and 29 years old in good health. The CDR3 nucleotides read TGCAGCGTTGCCCCGGGGACAGGGGGCACTGAAGCTTTCTTT. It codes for CSVAPGTGGTEAFF.